This record looks at one T cell receptor (beta chain) sequence and its context. The authors' processing: Using reference gene primer amplification, nucleated cell counts were estimated. Assay used: immunoSEQ multiplex PCR; TCRdb lists only in-frame clones, some missing. V and J calls and clone size are copied from that table; D and trimming were computed from the DNA. The sample carries about 260,000 clones, around 84% recorded once. The entry originates in a study of blood T cell repertoires in COVID-19. As for the study in general: Donors in the United States, Italy and Spain gave samples during acute or convalescent COVID-19. PBMCs, B-cell-depleted T cells, or T cells provided the cDNA or gDNA that made up the material.

J gave up 4 bases and V 7 bases, and 7 bases lay outside the gene matches. The germline CDR1 and CDR2 sequences are MNHNY and SVGAGI (reference sequence). CDR3 length: 15 residues. Enrolled during active infection, Seattle patients were then followed longitudinally. The TCR sequence derives from an older woman with COVID-19, enrolled during active disease. Sequenced input: peripheral blood. J is TRBJ1-4 and V is TRBV6-6, with 9 bases that match TRBD1. In nucleotides, the CDR3 is TGTGCCAGCAACGACAGGGGGGAGCGTAATGAAAAACTGTTTTTT. Its translation: CASNDRGERNEKLFF.